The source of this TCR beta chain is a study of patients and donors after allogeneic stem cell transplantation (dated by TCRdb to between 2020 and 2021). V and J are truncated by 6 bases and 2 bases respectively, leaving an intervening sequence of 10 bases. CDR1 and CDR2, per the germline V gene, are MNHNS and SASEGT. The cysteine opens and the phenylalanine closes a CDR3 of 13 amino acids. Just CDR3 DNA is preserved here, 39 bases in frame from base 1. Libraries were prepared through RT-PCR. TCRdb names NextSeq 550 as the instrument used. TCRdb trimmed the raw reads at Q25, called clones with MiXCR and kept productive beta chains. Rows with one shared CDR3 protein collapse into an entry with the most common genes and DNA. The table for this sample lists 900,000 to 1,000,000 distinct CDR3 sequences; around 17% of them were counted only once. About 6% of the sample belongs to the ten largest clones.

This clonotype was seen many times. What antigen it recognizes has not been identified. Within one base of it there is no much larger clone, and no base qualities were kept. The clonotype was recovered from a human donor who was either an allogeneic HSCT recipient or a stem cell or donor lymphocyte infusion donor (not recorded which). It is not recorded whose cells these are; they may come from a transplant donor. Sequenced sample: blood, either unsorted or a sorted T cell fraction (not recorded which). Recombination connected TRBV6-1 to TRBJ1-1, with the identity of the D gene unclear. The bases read TGTGCCAGCAGCCTGGTAGACAACACTGAAGCTTTCTTT. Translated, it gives CASSLVDNTEAFF.